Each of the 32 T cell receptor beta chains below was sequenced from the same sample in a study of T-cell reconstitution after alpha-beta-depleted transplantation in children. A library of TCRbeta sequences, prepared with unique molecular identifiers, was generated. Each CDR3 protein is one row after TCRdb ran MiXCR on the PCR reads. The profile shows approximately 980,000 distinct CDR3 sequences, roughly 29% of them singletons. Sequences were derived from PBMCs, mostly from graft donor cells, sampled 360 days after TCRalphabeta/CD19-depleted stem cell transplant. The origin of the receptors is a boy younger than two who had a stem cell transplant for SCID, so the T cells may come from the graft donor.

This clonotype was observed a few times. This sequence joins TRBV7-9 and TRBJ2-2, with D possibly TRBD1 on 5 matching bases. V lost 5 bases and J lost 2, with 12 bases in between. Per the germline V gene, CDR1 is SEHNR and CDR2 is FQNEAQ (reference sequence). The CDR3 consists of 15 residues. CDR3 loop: CASSRQSPNTGELFF. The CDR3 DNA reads TGTGCCAGCAGCCGACAGTCCCCCAACACCGGGGAGCTGTTTTTT.

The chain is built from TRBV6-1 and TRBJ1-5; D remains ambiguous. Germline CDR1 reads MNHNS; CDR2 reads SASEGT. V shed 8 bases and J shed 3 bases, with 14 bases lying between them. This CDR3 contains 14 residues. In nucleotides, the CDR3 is TGTGCCAGCCAGCGGCAGGTCTACAATCAGCCCCAGCATTTT. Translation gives CASQRQVYNQPQHF.

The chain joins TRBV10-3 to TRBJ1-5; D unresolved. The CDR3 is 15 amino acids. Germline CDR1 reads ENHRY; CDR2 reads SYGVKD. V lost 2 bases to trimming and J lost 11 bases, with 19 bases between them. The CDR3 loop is CAISEGRTPSEAQHF. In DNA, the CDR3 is TGTGCCATCAGTGAGGGCAGGACCCCGTCCGAAGCCCAGCATTTT.

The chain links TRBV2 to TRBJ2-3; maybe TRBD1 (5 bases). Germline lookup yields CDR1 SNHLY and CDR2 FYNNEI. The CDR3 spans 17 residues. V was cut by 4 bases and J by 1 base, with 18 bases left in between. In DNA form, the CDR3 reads TGTGCCAGCAGTGGAGAACCAGGGCCGAGAGGCACAGATACGCAGTATTTT. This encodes CASSGEPGPRGTDTQYF.

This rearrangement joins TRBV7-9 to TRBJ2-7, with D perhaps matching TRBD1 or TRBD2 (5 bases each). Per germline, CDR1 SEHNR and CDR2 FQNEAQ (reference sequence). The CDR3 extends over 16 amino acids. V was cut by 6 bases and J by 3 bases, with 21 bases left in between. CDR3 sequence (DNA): TGTGCCAGCAGTTTGGGACCATCGAAGGGCCGCTACGAGCAGTACTTC. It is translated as CASSLGPSKGRYEQYF. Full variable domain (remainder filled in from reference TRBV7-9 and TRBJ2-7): DTGVSQNPRHKITKRGQNVTFRCDPISEHNRLYWYRQTLGQGPEFLTYFQNEAQLEKSRLLSDRFSAERPKGSFSTLEIQRTEQGDSAMYLCASSLGPSKGRYEQYFGPGTRLTVT.

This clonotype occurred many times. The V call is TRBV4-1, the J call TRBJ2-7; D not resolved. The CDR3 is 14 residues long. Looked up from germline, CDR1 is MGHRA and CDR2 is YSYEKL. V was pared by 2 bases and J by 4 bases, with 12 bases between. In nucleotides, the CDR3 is TGCGCCAGCAGCCAACTAGGAACAGCGTACGAGCAGTACTTC. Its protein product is CASSQLGTAYEQYF.

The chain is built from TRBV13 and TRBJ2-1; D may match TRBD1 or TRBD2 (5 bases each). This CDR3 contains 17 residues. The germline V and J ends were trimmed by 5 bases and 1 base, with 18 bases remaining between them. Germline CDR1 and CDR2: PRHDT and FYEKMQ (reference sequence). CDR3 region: CASSTLRDPGSYNEQFF. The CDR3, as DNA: TGTGCCAGCAGCACACTCCGGGACCCCGGATCCTACAATGAGCAGTTCTTC.

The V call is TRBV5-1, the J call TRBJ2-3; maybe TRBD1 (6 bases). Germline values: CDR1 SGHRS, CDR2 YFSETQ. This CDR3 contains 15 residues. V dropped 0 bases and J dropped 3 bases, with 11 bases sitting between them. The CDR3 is CASSLARGRTDTQYF. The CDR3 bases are TGCGCCAGCAGCTTGGCCAGGGGTCGGACAGATACGCAGTATTTT.

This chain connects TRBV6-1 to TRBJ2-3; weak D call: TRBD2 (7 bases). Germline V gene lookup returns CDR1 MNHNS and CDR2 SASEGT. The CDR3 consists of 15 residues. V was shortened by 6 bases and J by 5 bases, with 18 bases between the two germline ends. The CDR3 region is CASSPDRRGGDTQYF. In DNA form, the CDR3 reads TGTGCCAGCAGCCCCGACAGGCGCGGGGGAGATACGCAGTATTTT.

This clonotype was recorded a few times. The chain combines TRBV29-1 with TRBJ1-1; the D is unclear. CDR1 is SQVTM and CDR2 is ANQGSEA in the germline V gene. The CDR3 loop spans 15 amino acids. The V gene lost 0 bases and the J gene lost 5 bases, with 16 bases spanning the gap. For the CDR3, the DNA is TGCAGCGTTGAAGAAATGGGAGGGTTCGGGACTGAAGCTTTCTTT. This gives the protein CSVEEMGGFGTEAFF.

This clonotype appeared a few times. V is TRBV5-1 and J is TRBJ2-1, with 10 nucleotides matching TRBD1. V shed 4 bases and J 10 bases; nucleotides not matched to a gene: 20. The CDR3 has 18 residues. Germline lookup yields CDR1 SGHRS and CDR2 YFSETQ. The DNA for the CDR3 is TGCGCCAGCAGCGCCTACATATCCGGGACAGGGGCCCTCAGGGAGCAGTTCTTC. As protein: CASSAYISGTGALREQFF. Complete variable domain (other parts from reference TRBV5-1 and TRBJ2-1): KAGVTQTPRYLIKTRGQQVTLSCSPISGHRSVSWYQQTPGQGLQFLFEYFSETQRNKGNFPGRFSGRQFSNSRSEMNVSTLELGDSALYLCASSAYISGTGALREQFFGPGTRLTVL.

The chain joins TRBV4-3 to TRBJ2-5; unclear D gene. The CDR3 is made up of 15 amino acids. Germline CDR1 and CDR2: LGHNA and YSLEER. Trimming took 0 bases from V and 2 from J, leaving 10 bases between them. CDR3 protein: CASSQELLIQETQYF. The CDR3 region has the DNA TGCGCCAGCAGCCAAGAACTGCTGATACAAGAGACCCAGTACTTC.

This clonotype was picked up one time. The CDR3 DNA reads as TGTGCCAGCAGTGGCTTGAGCCTCCCTGGGGCCAACGTCCTGACTTTC. Its protein is CASSGLSLPGANVLTF. The chain couples TRBV25-1 to TRBJ2-6; D is unresolved. The V and J ends lost 4 bases and 2 bases respectively, with 12 bases between them. This CDR3 is built from 16 residues. Germline assignment: CDR1 MGHDK and CDR2 SYGVNS.

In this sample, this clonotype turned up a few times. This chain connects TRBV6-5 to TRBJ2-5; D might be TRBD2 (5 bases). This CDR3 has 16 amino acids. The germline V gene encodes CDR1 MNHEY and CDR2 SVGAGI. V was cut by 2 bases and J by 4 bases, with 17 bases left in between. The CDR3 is CASSYRTGSRGETQYF. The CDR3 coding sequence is TGTGCCAGCAGTTACAGAACCGGGTCCCGGGGAGAGACCCAGTACTTC.

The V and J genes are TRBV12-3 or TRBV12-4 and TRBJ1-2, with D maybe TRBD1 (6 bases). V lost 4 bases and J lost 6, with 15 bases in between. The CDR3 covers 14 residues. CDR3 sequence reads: CASSSPGQRDGYTF. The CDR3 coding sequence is TGTGCCAGCAGTTCCCCAGGACAGCGGGATGGCTACACCTTC.

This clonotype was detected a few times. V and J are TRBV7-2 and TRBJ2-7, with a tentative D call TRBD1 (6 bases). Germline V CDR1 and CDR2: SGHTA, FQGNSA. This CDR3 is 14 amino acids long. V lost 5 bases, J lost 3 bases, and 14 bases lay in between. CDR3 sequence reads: CASSTGQTRYEQYF. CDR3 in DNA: TGTGCCAGCAGCACTGGACAGACCCGCTACGAGCAGTACTTC.

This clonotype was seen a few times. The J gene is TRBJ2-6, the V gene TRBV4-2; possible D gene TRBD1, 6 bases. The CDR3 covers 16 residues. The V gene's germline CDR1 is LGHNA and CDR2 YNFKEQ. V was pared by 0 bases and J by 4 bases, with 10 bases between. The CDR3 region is CASSQELGAGANVLTF. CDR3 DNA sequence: TGTGCCAGCAGCCAAGAACTGGGGGCCGGGGCCAACGTCCTGACTTTC.

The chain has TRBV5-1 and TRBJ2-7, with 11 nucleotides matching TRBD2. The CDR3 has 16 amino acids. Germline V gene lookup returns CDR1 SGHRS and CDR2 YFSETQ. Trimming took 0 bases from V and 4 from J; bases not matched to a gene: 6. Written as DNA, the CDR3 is TGCGCCAGCAGCTTGGAGGCTAGCGGGGGGACGTACGAGCAGTACTTC. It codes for CASSLEASGGTYEQYF.

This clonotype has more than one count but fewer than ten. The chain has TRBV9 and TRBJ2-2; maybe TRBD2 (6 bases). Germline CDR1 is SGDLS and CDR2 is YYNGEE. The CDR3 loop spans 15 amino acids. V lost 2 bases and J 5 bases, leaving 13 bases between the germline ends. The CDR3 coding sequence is TGTGCCAGCAGCGTCGGGGGATCGGCAACCGGGGAGCTGTTTTTT. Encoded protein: CASSVGGSATGELFF.

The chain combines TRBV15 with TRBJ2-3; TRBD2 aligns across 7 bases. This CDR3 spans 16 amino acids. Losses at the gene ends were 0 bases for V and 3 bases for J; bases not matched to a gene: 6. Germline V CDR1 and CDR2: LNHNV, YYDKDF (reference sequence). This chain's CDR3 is CATSRDFWGGTDTQYF. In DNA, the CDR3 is TGTGCCACCAGCAGAGATTTTTGGGGGGGAACAGATACGCAGTATTTT.

The CDR3 DNA is TGTGCCAGCAGCCACCCCCAGACAGGAAAATACGAGCAGTACTTC. Its translation: CASSHPQTGKYEQYF. The V call is TRBV3-1, the J call TRBJ2-7, with D perhaps TRBD1 (6 bases). V lost 3 bases to trimming and J lost 4 bases, with 16 bases between them. The CDR3 extends over 15 amino acids. Germline V gene lookup returns CDR1 LGHDT and CDR2 YNNKEL (reference sequence).

Written as DNA, the CDR3 is TGCGCCAGCAGCCAAGATCGGGCATTTCAGGGGAGCTACGAGCAGTACTTC. Amino acid sequence: CASSQDRAFQGSYEQYF. The chain couples TRBV4-3 to TRBJ2-7, with D tentatively TRBD1 (6 bases). The V and J ends lost 0 bases and 3 bases respectively, with 18 bases between them. Looked up from germline, CDR1 is LGHNA and CDR2 is YSLEER. The CDR3 spans 17 residues.

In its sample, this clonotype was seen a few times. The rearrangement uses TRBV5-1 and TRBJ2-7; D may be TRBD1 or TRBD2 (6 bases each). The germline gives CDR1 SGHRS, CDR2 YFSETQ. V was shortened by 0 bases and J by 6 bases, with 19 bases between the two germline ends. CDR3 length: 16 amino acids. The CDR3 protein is CASSLGRTVARGEQYF. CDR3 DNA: TGCGCCAGCAGCTTGGGCAGGACAGTGGCGCGGGGCGAGCAGTACTTC.

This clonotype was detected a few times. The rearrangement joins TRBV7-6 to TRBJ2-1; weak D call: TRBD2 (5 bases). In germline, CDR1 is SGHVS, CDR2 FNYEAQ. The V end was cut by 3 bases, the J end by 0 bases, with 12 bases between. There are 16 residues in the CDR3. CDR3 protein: CASSLTLEGSYNEQFF. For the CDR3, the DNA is TGTGCCAGCAGCTTGACCCTAGAGGGCTCCTACAATGAGCAGTTCTTC. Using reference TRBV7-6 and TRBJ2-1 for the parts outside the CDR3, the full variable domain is GAGVSQSPRYKVTKRGQDVALRCDPISGHVSLYWYRQALGQGPEFLTYFNYEAQQDKSGLPNDRFSAERPEGSISTLTIQRTEQRDSAMYRCASSLTLEGSYNEQFFGPGTRLTVL.

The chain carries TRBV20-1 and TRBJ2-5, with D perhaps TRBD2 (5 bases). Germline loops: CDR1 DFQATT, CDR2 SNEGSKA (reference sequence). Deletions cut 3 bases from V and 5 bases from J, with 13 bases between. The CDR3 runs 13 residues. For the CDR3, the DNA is TGCAGTGCTAGGGCCTGGAGGACTGAGACCCAGTACTTC. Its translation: CSARAWRTETQYF.

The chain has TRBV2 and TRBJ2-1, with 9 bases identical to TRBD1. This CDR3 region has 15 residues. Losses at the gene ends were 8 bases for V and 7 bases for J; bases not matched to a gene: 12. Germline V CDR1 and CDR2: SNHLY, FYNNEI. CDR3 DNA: TGTGCCAGCGCTGCTTCGGGACAGGGCTATAATGAGCAGTTCTTC. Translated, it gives CASAASGQGYNEQFF.

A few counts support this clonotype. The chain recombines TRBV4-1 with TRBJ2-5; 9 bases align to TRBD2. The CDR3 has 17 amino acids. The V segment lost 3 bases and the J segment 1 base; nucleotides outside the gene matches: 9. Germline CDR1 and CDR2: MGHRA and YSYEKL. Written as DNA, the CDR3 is TGCGCCAGCAGCCACGCAAAGCGGGGGGCGACCCAAGAGACCCAGTACTTC. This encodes CASSHAKRGATQETQYF.

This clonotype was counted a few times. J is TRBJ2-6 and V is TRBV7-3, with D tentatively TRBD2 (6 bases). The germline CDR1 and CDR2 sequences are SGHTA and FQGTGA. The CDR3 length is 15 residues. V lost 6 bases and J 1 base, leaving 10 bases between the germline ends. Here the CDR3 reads CASSSAGSGANVLTF. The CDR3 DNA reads TGTGCCAGCAGTTCCGCGGGGTCTGGGGCCAACGTCCTGACTTTC.

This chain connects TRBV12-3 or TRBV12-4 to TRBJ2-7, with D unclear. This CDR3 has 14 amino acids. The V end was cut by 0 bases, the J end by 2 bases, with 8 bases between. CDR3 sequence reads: CASSLATGTYEQYF. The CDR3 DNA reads TGTGCCAGCAGTTTAGCGACGGGTACCTACGAGCAGTACTTC.

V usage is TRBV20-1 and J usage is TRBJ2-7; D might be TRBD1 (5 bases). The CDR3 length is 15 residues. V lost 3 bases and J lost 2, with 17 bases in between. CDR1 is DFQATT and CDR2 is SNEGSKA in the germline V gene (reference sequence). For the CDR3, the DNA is TGCAGTGCTAGGGAATATTCAGGGATAACCTACGAGCAGTACTTC. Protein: CSAREYSGITYEQYF.

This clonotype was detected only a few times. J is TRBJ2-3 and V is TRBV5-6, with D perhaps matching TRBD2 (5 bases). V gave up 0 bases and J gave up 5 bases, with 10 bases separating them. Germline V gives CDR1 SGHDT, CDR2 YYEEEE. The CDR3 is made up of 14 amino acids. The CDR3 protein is CASSLVPGRDTQYF. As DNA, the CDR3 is TGTGCCAGCAGCTTGGTGCCGGGGAGAGATACGCAGTATTTT.

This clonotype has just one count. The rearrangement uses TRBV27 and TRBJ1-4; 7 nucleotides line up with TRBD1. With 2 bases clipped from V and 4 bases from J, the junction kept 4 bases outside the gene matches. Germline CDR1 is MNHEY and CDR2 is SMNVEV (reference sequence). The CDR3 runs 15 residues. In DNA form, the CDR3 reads TGTGCCAGCAGTTTAGGCAGGGGGATTAATGAAAAACTGTTTTTT. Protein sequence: CASSLGRGINEKLFF. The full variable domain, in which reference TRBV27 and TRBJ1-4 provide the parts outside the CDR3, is EAQVTQNPRYLITVTGKKLTVTCSQNMNHEYMSWYRQDPGLGLRQIYYSMNVEVTDKGDVPEGYKVSRKEKRNFPLILESPSPNQTSLYFCASSLGRGINEKLFFGSGTQLSVL.